This T cell receptor beta chain was retrieved from a study of blood T cells in healthy people across ages. PCR was performed a second time for about 7 to 12 cycles using a sample-barcoded 5' primer and a J-beta primer mix. With 12 random nucleotides, a template-switch adaptor tagged each individual cDNA molecule. TCRdb re-derived calls from the 5' RACE reads in MiXCR, one entry per CDR3 protein. The data hold about 720,000 distinct CDR3 sequences, with 22% observed a single time. With V trimmed by 4 bases and J by 3 bases, 5 bases remained unmatched. CDR1 and CDR2 (germline): KGHDR, SFDVKD. CDR3 size: 15 residues. Study-wide points: With donor CMV status unknown, expanded clonotype changes were possibly confounded.

This clonotype was observed a handful of times. The antigen is not known. The receptor comes from a man aged 65 to 85 in good health. This sequence joins TRBV24-1 and TRBJ2-1, with 7 bases identical to TRBD2. The sample consisted of blood. In DNA form, the CDR3 reads TGTGCCACCAGTGACCCCCAGCGGGGCTACAATGAGCAGTTCTTC. Amino acids: CATSDPQRGYNEQFF.